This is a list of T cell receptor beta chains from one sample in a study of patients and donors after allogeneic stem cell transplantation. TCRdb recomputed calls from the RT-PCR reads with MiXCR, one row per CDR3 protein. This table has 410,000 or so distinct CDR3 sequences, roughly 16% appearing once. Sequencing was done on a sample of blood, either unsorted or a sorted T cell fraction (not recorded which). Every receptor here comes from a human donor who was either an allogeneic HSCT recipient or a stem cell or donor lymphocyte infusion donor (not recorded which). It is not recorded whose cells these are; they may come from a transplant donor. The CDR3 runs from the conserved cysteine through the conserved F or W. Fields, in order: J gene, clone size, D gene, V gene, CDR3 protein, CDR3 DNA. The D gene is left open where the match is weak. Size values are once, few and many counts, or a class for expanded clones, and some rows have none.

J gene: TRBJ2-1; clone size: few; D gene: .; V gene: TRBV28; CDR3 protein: CASSYAEQFF; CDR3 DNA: TGTGCCAGCAGTTATGCTGAGCAGTTCTTC
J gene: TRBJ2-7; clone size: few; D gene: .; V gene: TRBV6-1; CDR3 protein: CASKSASLLYYEQYF; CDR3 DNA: TGTGCCAGCAAGTCGGCTAGCCTACTTTACTACGAGCAGTACTTC
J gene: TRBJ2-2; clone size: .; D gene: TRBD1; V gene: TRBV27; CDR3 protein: CASSSPNVGTGIPGELFF; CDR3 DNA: TGTGCCAGCAGTTCCCCTAATGTGGGGACAGGGATACCCGGGGAGCTGTTTTTT
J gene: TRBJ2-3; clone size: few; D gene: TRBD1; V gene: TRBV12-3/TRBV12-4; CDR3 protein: CASSFGTGWTDTQYF; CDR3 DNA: TGTGCCAGCAGTTTCGGGACAGGGTGGACAGATACGCAGTATTTT
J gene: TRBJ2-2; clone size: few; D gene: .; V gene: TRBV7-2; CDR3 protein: CASSSRTRPNTGELFF; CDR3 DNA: TGTGCCAGCAGCTCCAGGACAAGGCCAAACACCGGGGAGCTGTTTTTT
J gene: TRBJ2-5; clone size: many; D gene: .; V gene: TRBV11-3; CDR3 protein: CASSLGGQETQYF; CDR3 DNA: TGTGCCAGCAGCTTAGGGGGCCAAGAGACCCAGTACTTC
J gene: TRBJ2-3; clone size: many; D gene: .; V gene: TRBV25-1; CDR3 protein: CASAWGMTDTQYF; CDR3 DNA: TGTGCCAGCGCCTGGGGGATGACAGATACGCAGTATTTT
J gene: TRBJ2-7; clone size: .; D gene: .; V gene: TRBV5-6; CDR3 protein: CASSLVGARLFPYEQYF; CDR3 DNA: TGTGCCAGCAGCTTGGTGGGGGCGCGCCTTTTTCCCTACGAGCAGTACTTC
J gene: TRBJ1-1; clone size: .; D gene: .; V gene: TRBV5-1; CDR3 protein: CASKGRVGQRIPNTEAFF; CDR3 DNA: TGCGCCAGCAAGGGCCGAGTAGGGCAGCGAATTCCGAACACTGAAGCTTTCTTT
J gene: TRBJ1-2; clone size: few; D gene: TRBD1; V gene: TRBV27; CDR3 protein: CASSQTGGIGYGYTF; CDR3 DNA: TGTGCCAGCAGTCAGACAGGGGGAATCGGCTATGGCTACACCTTC
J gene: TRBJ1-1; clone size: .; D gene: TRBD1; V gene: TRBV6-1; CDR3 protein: CASRRQGVRTEAFF; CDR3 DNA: TGTGCCAGCAGAAGACAGGGGGTGAGAACTGAAGCTTTCTTT
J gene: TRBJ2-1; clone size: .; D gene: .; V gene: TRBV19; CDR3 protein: CASSYFGGSGGNEQFF; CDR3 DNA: TGTGCCAGTAGTTACTTCGGGGGCTCGGGAGGCAATGAGCAGTTCTTC
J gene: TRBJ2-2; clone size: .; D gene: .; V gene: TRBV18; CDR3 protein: CASSPGRPNTGELFF; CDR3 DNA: TGTGCCAGCTCACCCGGACGGCCGAACACCGGGGAGCTGTTTTTT
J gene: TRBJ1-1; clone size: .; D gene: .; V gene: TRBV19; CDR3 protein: CASSIGGGTNTEAFF; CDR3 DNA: TGTGCCAGTAGTATCGGTGGAGGGACGAACACTGAAGCTTTCTTT
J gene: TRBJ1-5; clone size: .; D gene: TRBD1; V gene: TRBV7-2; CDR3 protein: CASSSLKDRGQPQHF; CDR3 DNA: TGTGCCAGCAGCTCGTTAAAAGACAGGGGACAGCCCCAGCATTTT
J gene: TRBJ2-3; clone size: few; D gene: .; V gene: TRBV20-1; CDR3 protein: CSADHQGHRDWNTDTQYF; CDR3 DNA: TGCAGTGCTGACCATCAGGGGCACCGGGACTGGAACACAGATACGCAGTATTTT
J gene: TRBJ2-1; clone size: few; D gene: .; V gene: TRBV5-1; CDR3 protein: CASSPRTRGGNEQFF; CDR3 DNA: TGCGCCAGCAGCCCCCGGACTAGGGGGGGCAATGAGCAGTTCTTC
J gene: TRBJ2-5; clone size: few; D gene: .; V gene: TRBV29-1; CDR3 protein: CTLRKAGQETQYF; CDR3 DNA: TGCACCCTTCGCAAAGCGGGACAGGAGACCCAGTACTTC
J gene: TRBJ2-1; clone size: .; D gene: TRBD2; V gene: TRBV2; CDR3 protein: CASSEARTSVHEQFF; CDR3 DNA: TGTGCCAGCAGTGAAGCTAGGACTAGTGTCCATGAGCAGTTCTTC
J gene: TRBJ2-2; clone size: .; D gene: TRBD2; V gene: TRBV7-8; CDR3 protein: CASSQRAGSGLANTGELFF; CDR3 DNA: TGTGCCAGCAGCCAAAGAGCAGGTAGCGGGCTCGCGAACACCGGGGAGCTGTTTTTT
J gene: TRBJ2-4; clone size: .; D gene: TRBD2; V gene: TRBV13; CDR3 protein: CASSLGLAVAKNIQYF; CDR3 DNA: TGTGCCAGCAGCTTAGGACTAGCGGTAGCCAAAAACATTCAGTACTTC
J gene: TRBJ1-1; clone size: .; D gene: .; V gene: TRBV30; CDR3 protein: CAWTVTLTEAFF; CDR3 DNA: TGTGCCTGGACAGTGACCCTCACTGAAGCTTTCTTT
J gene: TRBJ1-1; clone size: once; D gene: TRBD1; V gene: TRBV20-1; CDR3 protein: CSGTQGAFEAFF; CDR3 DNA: TGCAGTGGTACACAGGGGGCGTTTGAAGCTTTCTTT
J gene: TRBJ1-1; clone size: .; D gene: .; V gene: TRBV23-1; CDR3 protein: CASSHQDTEAFF; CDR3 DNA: TGCGCCAGCAGTCACCAAGACACTGAAGCTTTCTTT
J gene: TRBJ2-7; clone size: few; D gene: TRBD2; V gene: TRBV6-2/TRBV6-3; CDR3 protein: CASRLAGPYEQYF; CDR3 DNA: TGTGCCAGCAGGCTAGCGGGCCCCTACGAGCAGTACTTC